This T cell receptor (beta chain) derives from a study of Siglec-9 on CD8 T cells in melanoma. Sequenced by immunoSEQ multiplex PCR; TCRdb stores in-frame clones only, minus some. The repertoire holds 29,000 or so clones, about 80% seen once, with around 5.5% in the top ten. General observations from the study: An effector memory CD8+ subset marked by Siglec-9 reportedly appeared to gather in melanoma.

Germline V gene sequence: CDR1 SNHLY, CDR2 FYNNEI. The length of the CDR3 is 17 residues. With 8 bases clipped from V and 2 bases from J, the junction kept 14 bases outside the gene matches. Regarding this clone: Its antigen is unidentified.

The source of this sequence is a human donor in good health. This chain links TRBV2 with TRBJ1-4; 7 bases match TRBD1. The sample was Siglec-9- CD8+ T cells sorted from blood. CDR3 bases: TGTGCCAGCGGAAGGGGGCCAGACGTCCATACTAATGAAAAACTGTTTTTT. It is translated as CASGRGPDVHTNEKLFF.